The clone carrying this T cell receptor (beta chain) is a singleton in its sample. Libraries were prepared by immunoSEQ multiplex PCR; TCRdb keeps only in-frame clonotypes and omits some of them. The table lists about 140,000 clones, approximately 80% of them singletons, with roughly 10% in the top ten. CDR1 and CDR2 (germline): SGHNT, YENEEA. After removal of 1 base from V and 0 bases from J, the junction contained 4 bases not matched to a gene. CDR3 length equals 16 residues. This sample is drawn from a study of blood T cell repertoires in COVID-19. The chain combines TRBV11-3 with TRBJ2-7; 9 bases line up with TRBD1. Sequencing was performed on peripheral blood. The receptor was isolated from a man between 60 and 75 years old with active or convalescent COVID-19. CDR3 bases: TGTGCCAGCAGCTTAGGCGGGACAGGGAGCTCCTACGAGCAGTACTTC. Protein: CASSLGGTGSSYEQYF.